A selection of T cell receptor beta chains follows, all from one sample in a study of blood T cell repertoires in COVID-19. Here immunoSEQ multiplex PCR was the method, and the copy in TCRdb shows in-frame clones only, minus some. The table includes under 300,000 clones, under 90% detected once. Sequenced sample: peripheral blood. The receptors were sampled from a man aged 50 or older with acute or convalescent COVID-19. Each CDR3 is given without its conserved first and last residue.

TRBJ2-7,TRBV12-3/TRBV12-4,ASSLVGGREQY
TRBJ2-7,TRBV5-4,ASSLGQGLSYEQY
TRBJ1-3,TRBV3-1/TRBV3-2,ASRDRGTSSGNTIY
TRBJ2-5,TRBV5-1,ATKKSSGGETQY
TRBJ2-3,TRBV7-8,ASSPYWTSGGHSTDTQY
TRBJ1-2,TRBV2,ASSERQLYGYT
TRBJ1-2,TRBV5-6,ASSSGGGLYGYT
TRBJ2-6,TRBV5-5,ASSRTPQGTGANVLT
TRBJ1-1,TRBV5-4,ASSPGQGMNTEAF
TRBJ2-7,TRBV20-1,SARDSYEQY
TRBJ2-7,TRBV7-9,ASSLEGPYEQY
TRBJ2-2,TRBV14,ASSRQVNTGELF
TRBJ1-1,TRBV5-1,ASSSTTGENGEAF
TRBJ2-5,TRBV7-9,ASSAGETQY
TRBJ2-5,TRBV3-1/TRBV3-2,ASSRGDRGFGTQY
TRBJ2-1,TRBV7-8,ASSGLAGYNEQF
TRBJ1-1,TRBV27,ASTTTGFGEAF
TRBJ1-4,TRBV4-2,ASSQQVAGANEKLF
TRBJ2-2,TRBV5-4,ASSRDRVGTGELF
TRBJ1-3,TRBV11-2,ASSYRSSGNTIY
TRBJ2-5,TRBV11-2,ASSLVEGAGRETQY
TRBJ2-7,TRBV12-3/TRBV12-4,ASRPGGGAQY